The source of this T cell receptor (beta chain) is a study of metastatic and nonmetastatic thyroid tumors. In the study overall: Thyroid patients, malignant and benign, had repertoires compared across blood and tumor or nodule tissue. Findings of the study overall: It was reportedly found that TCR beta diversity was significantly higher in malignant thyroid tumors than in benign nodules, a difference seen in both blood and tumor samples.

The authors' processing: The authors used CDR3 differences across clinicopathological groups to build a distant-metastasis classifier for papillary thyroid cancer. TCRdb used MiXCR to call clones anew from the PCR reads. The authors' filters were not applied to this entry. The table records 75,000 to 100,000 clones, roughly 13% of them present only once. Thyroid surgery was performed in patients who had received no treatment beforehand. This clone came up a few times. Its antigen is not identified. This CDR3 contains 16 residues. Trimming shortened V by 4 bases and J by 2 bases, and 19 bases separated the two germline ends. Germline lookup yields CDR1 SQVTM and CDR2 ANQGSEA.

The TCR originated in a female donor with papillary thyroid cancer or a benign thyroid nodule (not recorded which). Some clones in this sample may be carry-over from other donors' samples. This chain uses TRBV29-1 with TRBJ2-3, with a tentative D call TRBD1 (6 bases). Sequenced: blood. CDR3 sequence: CSVGGSRDTITDTQYF. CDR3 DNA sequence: TGCAGCGTTGGGGGCTCCAGGGACACTATCACAGATACGCAGTATTTT.